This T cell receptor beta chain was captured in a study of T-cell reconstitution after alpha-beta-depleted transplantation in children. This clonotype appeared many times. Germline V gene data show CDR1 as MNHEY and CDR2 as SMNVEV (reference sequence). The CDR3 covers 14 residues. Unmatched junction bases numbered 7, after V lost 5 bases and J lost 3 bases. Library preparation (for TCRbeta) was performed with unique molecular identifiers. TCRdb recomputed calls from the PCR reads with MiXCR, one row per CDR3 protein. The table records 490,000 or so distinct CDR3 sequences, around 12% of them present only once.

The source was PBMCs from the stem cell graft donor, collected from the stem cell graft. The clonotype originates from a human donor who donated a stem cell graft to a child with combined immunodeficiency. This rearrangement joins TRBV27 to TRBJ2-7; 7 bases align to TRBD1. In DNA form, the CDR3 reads TGTGCCAGCAGTCTGGCACAGGGGATCTACGAGCAGTACTTC. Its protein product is CASSLAQGIYEQYF.